A single sample is the source of the 21 T cell receptor beta chains below, sequenced in a study of blood T cell repertoires in COVID-19. Here immunoSEQ multiplex PCR was the method, and the copy in TCRdb shows in-frame clones only, minus some. The sample lists about 34,000 clones, roughly 91% occurring once. Sequencing was performed on peripheral blood. These receptor sequences come from an elderly man with acute or convalescent COVID-19.

The chain carries TRBV15 and TRBJ2-7; 8 nucleotides match TRBD1. In germline, CDR1 is LNHNV, CDR2 YYDKDF (reference sequence). Trimming took 4 bases from V and 6 from J; bases not matched to a gene: 5. The CDR3 sequence is 13 residues long. This CDR3 is CATSKGQGSEQYF. DNA for the CDR3: TGTGCCACCAGCAAAGGACAGGGCTCCGAGCAGTACTTC. Full variable domain (outside the CDR3, taken from reference TRBV15 and TRBJ2-7): DAMVIQNPRYQVTQFGKPVTLSCSQTLNHNVMYWYQQKSSQAPKLLFHYYDKDFNNEADTPDNFQSRRPNTSFCFLDIRSPGLGDTAMYLCATSKGQGSEQYFGPGTRLTVT.

In this sample, this clone turned up once. The V call is TRBV2, the J call TRBJ2-1; the match to TRBD1 covers 9 bases. CDR1 and CDR2 from the germline V gene are SNHLY and FYNNEI. CDR3 length equals 12 residues. V lost 7 bases to trimming and J lost 15 bases; unmatched junction nucleotides: 10. CDR3 region: CASTSDRGGMFF. CDR3 sequence (DNA): TGTGCCAGCACGTCGGACAGGGGCGGTATGTTCTTC.

This clone was counted a single time. The chain uses TRBV10-3 and TRBJ2-2, with TRBD2 identical over 11 bases. The CDR3 spans 15 residues. V trimming: 7 bases; J trimming: 3 bases; junction bases outside the gene matches: 4. CDR1 is ENHRY, CDR2 SYGVKD, per germline. CDR3 residues: CAIKPGLADTGELFF. CDR3 in DNA: TGTGCCATCAAACCGGGACTAGCGGACACCGGGGAGCTGTTTTTT.

This clone has a handful of counts. The rearrangement uses TRBV29-1 and TRBJ1-1, with 11 nucleotides matching TRBD1. Germline lookup yields CDR1 SQVTM and CDR2 ANQGSEA. Trimming at V came to 6 bases and at J to 3 bases, leaving 3 bases not matched to a gene. CDR3 length: 13 residues. The CDR3 DNA sequence: TGCAGCGTGGACAGGGGGCCAGACACTGAAGCTTTCTTT. Encoded protein: CSVDRGPDTEAFF.

The rearrangement uses TRBV18 and TRBJ1-6; 7 bases are shared with TRBD1. The V segment lost 4 bases and the J segment 8 bases; nucleotides outside the gene matches: 11. The CDR3 runs 16 residues. Germline V gives CDR1 KGHSH, CDR2 LQKENI. CDR3 in DNA: TGTGCCAGCTCACTATCGACAGGGTACGGCGATTCACCCCTCCACTTT. Its translation: CASSLSTGYGDSPLHF.

The chain links TRBV9 to TRBJ1-2; D call uncertain. Trimming took off 4 bases at V and 8 bases at J, with 27 bases between the two ends. Germline V CDR1 and CDR2: SGDLS, YYNGEE. The CDR3 sequence is 17 residues long. The CDR3 region is CASSQTPAGRHLEGYTF. The CDR3 nucleotides read TGTGCCAGCAGCCAAACCCCAGCAGGCAGGCATTTAGAAGGCTACACCTTC.

The chain links TRBV18 to TRBJ1-2; TRBD1 agrees at 8 bases. The CDR3 is 15 amino acids. The germline gives CDR1 KGHSH, CDR2 LQKENI. Germline trimming cut 2 bases from V and 8 bases from J; bases unmatched to any gene: 10. CDR3 in DNA: TGTGCCAGCTCACCATACCAGACAGGGGTGAAAGGCTACACCTTC. Translated, it gives CASSPYQTGVKGYTF.

This clone was observed a single time. J is TRBJ1-1 and V is TRBV28, with 7 bases fitting TRBD1. After removal of 5 bases from V and 0 bases from J, the junction contained 6 bases not matched to a gene. CDR1 and CDR2 from the germline V gene are MDHEN and SYDVKM. This CDR3 has 15 amino acids. The CDR3 nucleotides are TGTGCCAGCAGTGTCACAGGGGCGATGAACACTGAAGCTTTCTTT. Translated, it gives CASSVTGAMNTEAFF.

This chain links TRBV3-1 (or the pseudogene TRBV3-2) with TRBJ2-7; weak D call: TRBD1 (5 bases). Looked up from germline, CDR1 is LGHDT and CDR2 is YNNKEL (reference sequence). CDR3 length: 13 residues. The germline V and J ends were trimmed by 3 bases and 5 bases, with 11 bases remaining between them. CDR3: CASSQQGGHEQYF. The CDR3 nucleotides read TGTGCCAGCAGCCAGCAGGGTGGCCACGAGCAGTACTTC.

The chain employs TRBV30 and TRBJ1-5; D unclear. CDR3 length: 16 residues. Per the germline V gene, CDR1 is GTSNPN and CDR2 is SVGIG (reference sequence). V was pared by 4 bases and J by 0 bases, with 16 bases between. CDR3 protein: CAWTSEETHSNQPQHF. The CDR3 nucleotides are TGTGCCTGGACCTCAGAGGAGACCCATAGCAATCAGCCCCAGCATTTT.

J is TRBJ1-5 and V is TRBV15, with D hard to call. The CDR3 loop spans 14 amino acids. Trimming removed 6 bases from V and 0 bases from J, with 9 bases in between. Germline V lookup: CDR1 LNHNV, CDR2 YYDKDF (reference sequence). DNA for the CDR3: TGTGCCACCAGGAGTTTGGTTAGCAATCAGCCCCAGCATTTT. Its protein product is CATRSLVSNQPQHF.

V gene TRBV2 combines with J gene TRBJ2-1; D may be TRBD1 (5 bases). Germline loops: CDR1 SNHLY, CDR2 FYNNEI. Trimming shortened V by 6 bases and J by 9 bases, and 9 bases separated the two germline ends. This CDR3 is built from 11 residues. The CDR3 DNA follows: TGTGCCAGCAGAAGGGGTGGTGAGCAGTTCTTC. It specifies CASRRGGEQFF.

The chain combines TRBV2 with TRBJ1-1; possible D gene TRBD1, 5 bases. CDR1 and CDR2 from the germline V gene are SNHLY and FYNNEI. The V and J ends lost 3 bases and 4 bases respectively, with 12 bases between them. The CDR3 consists of 14 residues. The CDR3 DNA follows: TGTGCCAGCAGTGATGCAGGGTGGGGCACTGAAGCTTTCTTT. This encodes CASSDAGWGTEAFF.

The chain has TRBV7-8 and TRBJ1-1; tentative D call: TRBD1 (6 bases). The CDR3 spans 13 residues. V was clipped by 7 bases and J by 1 base, with 10 bases between them. Per germline, CDR1 SGHVS and CDR2 FQNEAQ. The CDR3 nucleotides are TGTGCCAGCACCCTACAGGGGAACACTGAAGCTTTCTTT. The encoded protein is CASTLQGNTEAFF. Supplemented by reference TRBV7-8 and TRBJ1-1, the full variable domain reads GAGVSQSPRYKVAKRGQDVALRCDPISGHVSLFWYQQALGQGPEFLTYFQNEAQLDKSGLPSDRFFAERPEGSVSTLKIQRTQQEDSAVYLCASTLQGNTEAFFGQGTRLTVV.

Of note for this clone: One end of the junction varies from germline; a read error may be responsible. The V call is TRBV5-1, the J call TRBJ2-7; D possibly corresponds to TRBD2 (7 bases). The length of the CDR3 is 13 residues. CDR1 SGHRS and CDR2 YFSETQ come from the germline V gene. The CDR3 is CASSLARGPVEDF. The CDR3 region has the DNA TGCGCCAGCAGCTTGGCGCGGGGGCCCGTTGAAGATTTC.

The chain combines TRBV27 with TRBJ2-4; possible D gene TRBD1, 5 bases. Germline CDR1 MNHEY, CDR2 SMNVEV (reference sequence). The CDR3 has 16 amino acids. Deletions cut 2 bases from V and 3 bases from J, with 14 bases between. The CDR3 loop is CASSLRAGRVKNIQYF. CDR3 DNA: TGTGCCAGCAGTTTAAGGGCAGGGCGAGTCAAAAACATTCAGTACTTC.

This chain connects TRBV7-8 to TRBJ2-7, with D uncertain. The ends were cut back, 6 bases at V and 2 bases at J, with 17 bases in the middle. This CDR3 region has 15 residues. In germline, CDR1 is SGHVS, CDR2 FQNEAQ. CDR3 DNA: TGTGCCAGCAGTTCCACTCAGGTCATGGCCTACGAGCAGTACTTC. Translating it yields CASSSTQVMAYEQYF.

The rearrangement uses TRBV28 and TRBJ2-7; a possible D gene is TRBD1 (6 bases). This CDR3 is built from 13 residues. Trimming removed 3 bases at V and 3 bases at J, with 9 bases between. Germline CDR1 is MDHEN and CDR2 is SYDVKM. The CDR3 DNA follows: TGTGCCAGCAGTTTTAAGGGGGTCTACGAGCAGTACTTC. Encoded protein: CASSFKGVYEQYF.

V usage is TRBV25-1 and J usage is TRBJ1-4; weak D call: TRBD1 (5 bases). Trimming took 1 base from V and 4 from J, leaving 10 bases between them. The CDR3 runs 15 residues. In germline, CDR1 is MGHDK, CDR2 SYGVNS. CDR3 sequence: CASSEFGTGNEKLFF. The CDR3 DNA reads TGTGCCAGCAGTGAATTTGGGACTGGTAATGAAAAACTGTTTTTT.

The chain couples TRBV11-3 to TRBJ1-1; TRBD1 agrees at 7 bases. CDR3 size: 14 residues. V was pared by 1 base and J by 1 base, with 0 bases of the junction left unmatched. Germline V CDR1 and CDR2: SGHNT, YENEEA. CDR3 coding DNA: TGTGCCAGCAGCTTAGGACAGGGGAACACTGAAGCTTTCTTT. Its protein is CASSLGQGNTEAFF.

In this sample, this clone turned up once. This chain connects TRBV2 to TRBJ2-5; 8 nucleotides agree with TRBD2. CDR1 is SNHLY, CDR2 FYNNEI, per germline. CDR3 length: 15 amino acids. J gave up 6 bases and V 2 bases, and 8 bases lay outside the gene matches. The CDR3 DNA is TGTGCCAGCAGTGAATTAGCGGGGAGTTCGCAGACCCAGTACTTC. As protein: CASSELAGSSQTQYF.